A single TCR beta chain is shown here with its context. The identical CDR3 is also encoded by other nucleotide sequences in the sample. The data were taken from a study of PD-1 blockade in classical Hodgkin lymphoma. TCRdb's copy holds only in-frame clones and misses some; the assay was immunoSEQ multiplex PCR. The data show roughly 150,000 clones, with about four fifths seen just once and 9.2% held by the top ten. Following autologous stem cell transplantation, relapse occurred in every patient, and exposure to brentuximab vedotin varied. The receptor comes from a human donor with classical Hodgkin lymphoma. Here the sequenced sample was peripheral blood mononuclear cells (PBMCs), taken before the second cycle of nivolumab.

CDR3 DNA: TGTGCCAGCAGTTCGGGCACAGATACGCAGTATTTT. Protein sequence: CASSSGTDTQYF. This rearrangement joins TRBV28 to TRBJ2-3, with D unresolved. V lost 4 bases and J lost 1, with 3 bases in between. This CDR3 is 12 amino acids long. The germline gives CDR1 MDHEN, CDR2 SYDVKM. The entire variable domain, with the rest obtained from reference TRBV28 and TRBJ2-3, is as follows: DVKVTQSSRYLVKRTGEKVFLECVQDMDHENMFWYRQDPGLGLRLIYFSYDVKMKEKGDIPEGYSVSREKKERFSLILESASTNQTSMYLCASSSGTDTQYFGPGTRLTVL.